This T cell receptor (beta chain) was sequenced during a study of blood T cell repertoires in COVID-19 (dated by TCRdb to 2019 to 2021). Background for the entire study: Samples from collaborators originated in the United States, Italy and Spain and spanned both the acute and convalescent phases of COVID-19. The material from the prospective study consisted of cDNA or gDNA derived from T cells, B-cell-depleted T cells, or PBMCs. The dataset comprised deeply sampled blood TCRbeta repertoires from subjects exposed to, actively infected with, or recovered from COVID-19. The repertoires were released in a freely available public database intended as a resource for research on the immune response to SARS-CoV-2. Samples were obtained from the ongoing ImmuneRACE study (first 160 participants) and from 1,254 subjects provided by 6 global collaborators. A de-identified subject ID, COVID-19 status, age in years and sex were almost always included in the sample metadata. Where available, HLA class I and class II types were obtained from metadata supplied by the sample provider rather than from assay-based typing.

At one collaborating source in Seattle, patients were enrolled during active infection and were followed longitudinally through the course of disease. Each collaborating institution followed its own protocols to collect whole blood in K2EDTA tubes. For TCRbeta analysis, collaborator samples were shipped as frozen whole blood, as isolated PBMCs, or as DNA extracted from either sample type. General findings and caveats noted by the study authors: How much clinical and demographic metadata was included differed by source and by participant, and the metadata was provided uncurated.

Remarks on this clone: Its antigen specificity is not known. It has no much larger one-base neighbor in the sample; base qualities were not kept.

The immunoSEQ Assay, a bias-controlled multiplex PCR, was used to amplify TCRbeta CDR3 regions from genomic DNA. Per the authors' processing: The number of nucleated cells in each sample was estimated by amplification of reference gene primers within the assay. To quantify the absolute abundance of each unique TCRbeta CDR3 rearrangement, sequence reads were collapsed and filtered. For each sample, productive Simpson clonality was calculated as the square root of Simpson's diversity index across productive rearrangements. Held by TCRdb, this immuneACCESS table contains in-frame sequences only and omits some clones. Under half of the omission traces to an unresolved V gene where checked; the cause of the rest is unknown. That table supplies the V and J calls and clone size; D and trimming were determined from the DNA. This sample gives fewer than 450,000 clones in total; approximately 91% of them show up just once. About 6.7% of the sample lies in the top ten.

The V end loses 5 bases and the J end loses 6 bases, and a stretch of 13 bases separates them. As encoded in the germline V gene, CDR1 is SGHTA while CDR2 is FQGNSA. Measured from the cysteine to the phenylalanine, the CDR3 is 14 residues long. Only the CDR3 region is kept as DNA, spanning 42 bases read in frame from base 1. The sequencing sample was made of peripheral blood. This receptor was identified in a woman aged 70-85 years with COVID-19, enrolled during active disease. Recombination linked TRBV7-2 to TRBJ1-4; the D gene is perhaps TRBD1, from 5 matching bases. CDR3 region: CASSPGGDDEKLFF. The DNA sequence is given as TGTGCCAGCAGCCCCGGGGGGGATGATGAAAAACTGTTTTTT.